This T cell receptor (beta chain) was profiled in a study of cytomegalovirus exposure and HLA in healthy donors. Study overall: Previous work identified roughly 120 million unique TCR beta sequences from 150 million to 200 million T cells.

The study, taken as a whole, reports: Among the most significant clusters, several appeared linked to common viral pathogens in a later analysis. Fewer N-insertions (relative to the roughly 670-donor mean) were reportedly seen in an Asian-associated ancestry cluster in a later analysis.

The germline gives CDR1 MNHEY, CDR2 SMNVEV (reference sequence). The CDR3 runs to 16 residues. 60 Vbeta and 13 Jbeta primers were used in PCR. TCRdb's table, derived via immunoSEQ multiplex PCR, lists solely in-frame clones and lacks some. The sample holds 170,000 or so clones, about 80% seen once. Notes on this clone: Antigen unknown. The junction and the germline gene differ at one end; a read error may be behind it.

This clonotype was obtained from a woman aged 25 to 45 in good health and CMV-seronegative. The genes are TRBV27 and TRBJ2-7; 9 bases are a match to TRBD2. The material sequenced was PBMCs. This chain's CDR3 is CASSLSPGLASYEQYF. The CDR3, as DNA: TGTGCCAGCAGTCTATCACCGGGACTAGCCTCCTACGAGCAGTACTTC.